The 17 T cell receptor beta chains presented below share a single source sample, sequenced in a study of molecular identifiers for immune sequencing clone quantification (dated by TCRdb to the late 2010s). The protocol used for the library was PCR. Data came from an Illumina HiSeq 4000. In-frame beta chains were kept once TCRdb had trimmed the public reads at Q25 with fastp and called clones with MiXCR. When rows share a CDR3 protein, they turn into one entry using the most common DNA and genes. This sample gives around 40,000 distinct CDR3 sequences in total; over 15% of them show up just once. The ten largest make up approximately 1% of the sample. The sequenced sample was naive CD8+ T cells from blood, with Jurkat cell RNA spiked in. The sample's cell subset or site, from its label and the paper: FACS-sorted CD8+CD4-CCR7+CD45RA+ naive T cells. The receptor source for this set is a human donor in good health. Some libraries in this study had Jurkat cell RNA spiked in.

The rearrangement links TRBV12-3 or TRBV12-4 to TRBJ2-3; D unclear. With 8 bases removed from V and 8 bases from J, the gap between germline ends came to 17 bases. This CDR3 has 13 residues. The CDR3, as DNA: TGTGCCAGCGTAGAGGACCGCCTGGGTACGCAGTATTTT. It yields the protein CASVEDRLGTQYF.

This sequence joins TRBV4-1 and TRBJ2-3; 9 nucleotides align to TRBD2. The ends lost 3 bases at V and 2 bases at J; junction bases unmatched: 6. This CDR3 contains 16 residues. Per germline, CDR1 MGHRA and CDR2 YSYEKL. In nucleotides, the CDR3 is TGCGCCAGCAGCCAGACCGTAGCGGGGGTCACAGATACGCAGTATTTT. Translated: CASSQTVAGVTDTQYF.

This clonotype was seen many times. The chain links TRBV20-1 to TRBJ2-2; 15 bases map to TRBD2. CDR1 and CDR2 (germline): DFQATT, SNEGSKA (reference sequence). V gave up 6 bases and J gave up 5 bases; unmatched junction bases: 7. The CDR3 contains 16 residues. DNA for the CDR3: TGCAGTGCAACGGGACTAGCGGGGGGCGGAACCGGGGAGCTGTTTTTT. Translated: CSATGLAGGGTGELFF.

The V and J genes are TRBV6-6 and TRBJ2-3; 10 bases match TRBD2. This CDR3 is 19 amino acids long. Losses at the gene ends were 2 bases for V and 6 bases for J; bases not matched to a gene: 17. Germline CDR1 is MNHNY and CDR2 is SVGAGI (reference sequence). The CDR3 protein is CASSYGRGEREGRGDTQYF. The CDR3 bases are TGTGCCAGCAGTTACGGGCGGGGGGAGCGGGAGGGCCGAGGGGATACGCAGTATTTT.

This clonotype was detected many times. This chain uses TRBV13 with TRBJ2-3; a weak D match, TRBD2 (5 bases). The CDR3 covers 17 residues. Germline V CDR1 and CDR2: PRHDT, FYEKMQ (reference sequence). The V end was cut by 2 bases, the J end by 5 bases, with 20 bases between. The CDR3 region is CASSLNTGKAEIDTQYF. The CDR3 region has the DNA TGTGCCAGCAGCTTAAATACCGGGAAAGCAGAGATAGATACGCAGTATTTT.

At least ten counts were recorded for this clonotype. The V gene is TRBV5-6, the J gene TRBJ1-1, with TRBD1 identical over 9 bases. Germline CDR1 and CDR2: SGHDT and YYEEEE. V shed 0 bases, J shed 4 bases, and the junction held 4 bases outside the gene matches. The CDR3 has 15 amino acids. CDR3: CASSLDRGLFTEAFF. The CDR3, as DNA: TGTGCCAGCAGCTTGGACAGGGGGCTTTTCACTGAAGCTTTCTTT.

This clonotype was seen repeatedly, ten times or more. The chain recombines TRBV11-2 with TRBJ1-1, with 9 bases identical to TRBD1. The CDR3 consists of 16 residues. V dropped 3 bases and J dropped 5; count of bases not matched to a gene: 10. CDR1 and CDR2 from the germline V gene are SGHAT and FQNNGV. The CDR3 here is CASSLDRGYRGTEAFF. The CDR3 region has the DNA TGTGCCAGCAGCTTGGACAGGGGATACAGGGGAACTGAAGCTTTCTTT.

This clonotype was seen at least ten times. The chain has TRBV5-5 and TRBJ1-1, with unresolved D. The germline gives CDR1 SGHKS, CDR2 YYEKEE (reference sequence). The length of the CDR3 is 14 residues. V was trimmed by 1 base and J by 1 base, leaving 8 bases between them. The CDR3 DNA reads TGTGCCAGCAGCTTGTCTGCAGGGAACACTGAAGCTTTCTTT. It encodes CASSLSAGNTEAFF.

In this sample, this clonotype turned up many times. The gene calls are TRBV11-2 and TRBJ2-7; 7 bases are a match to TRBD2. This CDR3 is 13 amino acids long. The V gene end was trimmed by 5 bases and the J gene end by 1 base; junction bases not matched to a gene: 2. Per germline, CDR1 SGHAT and CDR2 FQNNGV. The CDR3 loop is CASSPGLSYEQYF. The CDR3 DNA follows: TGTGCCAGCAGCCCGGGACTATCCTACGAGCAGTACTTC.

This clonotype was picked up many times. CDR3 amino acids: CASSQGTGSNQPQHF. CDR3 DNA: TGCGCCAGCAGCCAAGGAACAGGAAGCAATCAGCCCCAGCATTTT. This chain uses TRBV4-3 with TRBJ1-5; maybe TRBD1 (5 bases). The CDR3 consists of 15 residues. Trimming stripped 1 base from V and 1 base from J, with 8 bases between. CDR1 is LGHNA, CDR2 YSLEER, per germline.

This chain joins TRBV7-2 and TRBJ2-1; D perhaps matches TRBD1 (6 bases). The CDR3 has 15 residues. Germline CDR1 is SGHTA and CDR2 is FQGNSA. Trimming shortened V by 4 bases and J by 4 bases, and 14 bases separated the two germline ends. DNA for the CDR3: TGTGCCAGCAGCTCGAATGCCAGGGGTTACAATGAGCAGTTCTTC. Residues: CASSSNARGYNEQFF.

V is TRBV6-5 and J is TRBJ1-1; no reliable D call. CDR1 and CDR2 (germline): MNHEY, SVGAGI. This CDR3 contains 12 residues. V shed 5 bases and J shed 4 bases, with 8 bases lying between them. CDR3 protein: CASSPDGTEAFF. For the CDR3, the DNA is TGTGCCAGCAGTCCTGATGGCACTGAAGCTTTCTTT.

This clonotype was observed at least ten times. The chain links TRBV7-2 to TRBJ2-7; tentative D call: TRBD2 (6 bases). V shed 1 base and J shed 4 bases, with 23 bases lying between them. This CDR3 is 18 amino acids long. Germline-derived CDR1 and CDR2 are SGHTA and FQGNSA. Here the CDR3 reads CASSLGPAGREIVYEQYF. CDR3 sequence (DNA): TGTGCCAGCAGCTTAGGTCCGGCGGGGCGTGAGATAGTGTACGAGCAGTACTTC. The full variable domain, its missing parts supplied by reference TRBV7-2 and TRBJ2-7, is GAGVSQSPSNKVTEKGKDVELRCDPISGHTALYWYRQSLGQGLEFLIYFQGNSAPDKSGLPSDRFSAERTGGSVSTLTIQRTQQEDSAVYLCASSLGPAGREIVYEQYFGPGTRLTVT.

This clonotype has ten or more counts. The V call is TRBV19, the J call TRBJ2-1; TRBD2 matches at 10 bases. V shed 7 bases and J 5 bases; nucleotides not matched to a gene: 2. The CDR3 is made up of 13 amino acids. Germline CDR1 is LNHDA and CDR2 is SQIVND (reference sequence). CDR3 DNA sequence: TGTGCCAGTATTAGCGGGAGGAACAATGAGCAGTTCTTC. Translating it yields CASISGRNNEQFF.

This clonotype was seen at least ten times. The rearrangement joins TRBV19 to TRBJ1-5; 8 bases are a match to TRBD1. CDR3 length equals 16 residues. Trimming took 3 bases from V and 4 from J; bases not matched to a gene: 8. Germline V gene data show CDR1 as LNHDA and CDR2 as SQIVND (reference sequence). CDR3 DNA: TGTGCCAGTAGTATCACGACAGGGGCCTTTAATCAGCCCCAGCATTTT. Amino acid sequence: CASSITTGAFNQPQHF. The full variable domain, with the rest looked up from reference TRBV19 and TRBJ1-5, is DGGITQSPKYLFRKEGQNVTLSCEQNLNHDAMYWYRQDPGQGLRLIYYSQIVNDFQKGDIAEGYSVSREKKESFPLTVTSAQKNPTAFYLCASSITTGAFNQPQHFGDGTRLSIL.

This clonotype was found many times. The CDR3 coding sequence is TGTGCCAGCTCATCGACGACAGGTGAACAAGAGACCCAGTACTTC. Its translation is CASSSTTGEQETQYF. The chain combines TRBV18 with TRBJ2-5; a weak D match, TRBD1 (6 bases). Germline-derived CDR1 and CDR2 are KGHSH and LQKENI. CDR3 length: 15 residues. The V and J ends lost 5 bases and 2 bases respectively, with 15 bases between them.

This clonotype came up many times. The V and J genes are TRBV11-2 and TRBJ2-5, with 10 nucleotides matching TRBD2. This CDR3 comprises 14 residues. The germline V gene has CDR1 SGHAT and CDR2 FQNNGV. The junction had 6 bases not matched to a gene; V was cut back by 6 bases and J by 5 bases. The CDR3 spells CASRAPAGGETQYF. The CDR3 region has the DNA TGTGCCAGCAGGGCTCCAGCGGGGGGGGAGACCCAGTACTTC.